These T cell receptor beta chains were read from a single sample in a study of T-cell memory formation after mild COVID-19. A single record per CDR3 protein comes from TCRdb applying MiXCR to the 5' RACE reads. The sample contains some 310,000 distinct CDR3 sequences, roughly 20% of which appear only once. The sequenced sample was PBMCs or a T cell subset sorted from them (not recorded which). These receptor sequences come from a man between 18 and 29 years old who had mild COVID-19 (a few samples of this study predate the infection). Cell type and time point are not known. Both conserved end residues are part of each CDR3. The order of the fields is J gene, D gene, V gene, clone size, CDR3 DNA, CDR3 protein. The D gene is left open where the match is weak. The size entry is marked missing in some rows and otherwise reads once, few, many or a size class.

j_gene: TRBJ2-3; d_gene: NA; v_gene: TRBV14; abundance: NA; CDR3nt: TGTGCCAGCAGCCAAGACTCAGATACGCAGTATTTT; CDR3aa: CASSQDSDTQYF
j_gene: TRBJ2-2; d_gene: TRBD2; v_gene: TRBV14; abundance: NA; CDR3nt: TGTGCCAGCAGCTCGCGGGGGGACGGCACCGGGGAGCTGTTTTTT; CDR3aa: CASSSRGDGTGELFF
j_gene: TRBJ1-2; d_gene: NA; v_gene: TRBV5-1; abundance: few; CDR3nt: TGCGCCAGCAGACCCACTACGGGAGGCTACACCTTC; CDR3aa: CASRPTTGGYTF
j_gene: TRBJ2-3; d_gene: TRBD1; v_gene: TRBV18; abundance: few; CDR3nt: TGTGCCAGCTCAGGACAGGGGCCCGCCCCAGATACGCAGTATTTT; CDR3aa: CASSGQGPAPDTQYF
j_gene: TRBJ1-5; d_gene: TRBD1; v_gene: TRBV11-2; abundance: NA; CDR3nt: TGTGCCAGCAGCCAAACGACAGGGAGTGAATTGCCCCAGCATTTT; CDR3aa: CASSQTTGSELPQHF
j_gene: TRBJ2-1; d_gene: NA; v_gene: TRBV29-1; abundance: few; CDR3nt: TGCAGCGTTGGTGCGACCCGGACAGCCTACAATGAGCAGTTCTTC; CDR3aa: CSVGATRTAYNEQFF
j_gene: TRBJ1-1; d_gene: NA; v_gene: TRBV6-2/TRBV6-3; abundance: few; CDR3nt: TGTGCCAGCTCAGGTATCGGGGGCGGAGTGAACACTGAAGCTTTCTTT; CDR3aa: CASSGIGGGVNTEAFF
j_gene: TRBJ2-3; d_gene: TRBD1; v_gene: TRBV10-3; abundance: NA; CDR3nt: TGTGCCATCAGTGTGGGACAGAAAAACACAGATACGCAGTATTTT; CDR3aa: CAISVGQKNTDTQYF
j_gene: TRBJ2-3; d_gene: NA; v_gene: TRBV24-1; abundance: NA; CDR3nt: TGTGCCACCAGTGAGCAGGGAGGCACAGATACGCAGTATTTT; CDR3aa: CATSEQGGTDTQYF
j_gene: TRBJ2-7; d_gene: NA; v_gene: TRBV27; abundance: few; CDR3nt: TGTGCCACCCGGGACATCAATTACGAGCAGTACTTC; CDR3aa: CATRDINYEQYF
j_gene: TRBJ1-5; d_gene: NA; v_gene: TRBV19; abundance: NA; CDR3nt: TGTGCCAGTAGTATGAGGGGGGGCGCGGGCAATCAGCCCCAGCATTTT; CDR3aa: CASSMRGGAGNQPQHF
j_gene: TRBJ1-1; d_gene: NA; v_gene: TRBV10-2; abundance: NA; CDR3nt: TGCGCCAGCAGTTCCACGACCCAGAACACTGAAGCTTTCTTT; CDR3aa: CASSSTTQNTEAFF
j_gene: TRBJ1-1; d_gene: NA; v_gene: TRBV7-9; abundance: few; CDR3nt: TGTGCCAGCACCCTGCAGAGGGGGGTGAACACTGAAGCTTTCTTT; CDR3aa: CASTLQRGVNTEAFF
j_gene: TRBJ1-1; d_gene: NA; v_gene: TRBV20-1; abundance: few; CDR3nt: TGCAGTCCGGAAGAAGCTTTCTTT; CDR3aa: CSPEEAFF
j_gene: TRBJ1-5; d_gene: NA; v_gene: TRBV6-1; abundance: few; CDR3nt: TGTGCCAGCAGTGAGGGCAGAAATCAGCCCCAGCATTTT; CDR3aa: CASSEGRNQPQHF
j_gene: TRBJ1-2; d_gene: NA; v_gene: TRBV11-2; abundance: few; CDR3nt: TGTGCCAGCAGCTCAATATTAGGCTACACCTTC; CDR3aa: CASSSILGYTF
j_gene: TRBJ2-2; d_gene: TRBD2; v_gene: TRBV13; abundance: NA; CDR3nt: TGTGCCAGCAGCACCCCCCCCAAACTAGCGGGGGAGACCGGGGAGCTGTTTTTT; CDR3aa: CASSTPPKLAGETGELFF
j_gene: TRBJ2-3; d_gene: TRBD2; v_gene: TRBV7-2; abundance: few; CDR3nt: TGTGCCAGCAGCAGGACTAGCGGGGGGAGCACAGATACGCAGTATTTT; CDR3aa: CASSRTSGGSTDTQYF
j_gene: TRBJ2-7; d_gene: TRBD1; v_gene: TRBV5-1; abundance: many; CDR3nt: TGCGCCAGCAGCTTAGCGACAGGGGGCTACGAGCAGTACTTC; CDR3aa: CASSLATGGYEQYF
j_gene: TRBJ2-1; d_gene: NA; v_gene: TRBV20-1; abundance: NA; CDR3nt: TGCAGTGCTAGAGGTCAGGGGCTGAGTAATGAGCAGTTCTTC; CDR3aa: CSARGQGLSNEQFF
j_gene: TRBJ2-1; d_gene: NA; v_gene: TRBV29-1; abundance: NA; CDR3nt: TGCAGCGTTGAAGCCCCAACGGGGCCCTACAATGAGCAGTTCTTC; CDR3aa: CSVEAPTGPYNEQFF
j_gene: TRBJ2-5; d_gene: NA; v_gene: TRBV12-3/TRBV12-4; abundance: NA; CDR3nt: TGTGCCAGCAGTTTACAAACTGTCATCCAAGAGACCCAGTACTTC; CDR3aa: CASSLQTVIQETQYF
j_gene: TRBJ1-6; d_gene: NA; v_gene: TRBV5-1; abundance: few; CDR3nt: TGCGCCAGCAGCTGGAAGCTAGGATCCTATAATTCACCCCTCCACTTT; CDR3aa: CASSWKLGSYNSPLHF
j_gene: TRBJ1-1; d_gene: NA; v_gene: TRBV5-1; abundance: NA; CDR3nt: TGCGCCAGCAGCTCCTACGACACTGAAGCTTTCTTT; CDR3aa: CASSSYDTEAFF
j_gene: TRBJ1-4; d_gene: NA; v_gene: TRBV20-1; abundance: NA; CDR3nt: TGCAGTGCTAGAGCCCCGAGTAATGAAAAACTGTTTTTT; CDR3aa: CSARAPSNEKLFF
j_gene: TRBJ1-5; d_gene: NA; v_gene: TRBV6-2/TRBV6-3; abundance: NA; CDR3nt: TGTGCCAGCAGTTACCGTGACAGCAATCAGCCCCAGCATTTT; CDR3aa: CASSYRDSNQPQHF
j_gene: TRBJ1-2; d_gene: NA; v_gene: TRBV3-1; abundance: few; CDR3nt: TGTGCCAGCAGAGGGGTCGGCGGCTACACCTTC; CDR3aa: CASRGVGGYTF
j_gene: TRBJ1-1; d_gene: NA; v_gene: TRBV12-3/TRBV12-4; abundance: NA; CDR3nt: TGTGCCAGCAGTTTTGAGGGGGGCCCGGGGACTGAAGCTTTCTTT; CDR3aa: CASSFEGGPGTEAFF
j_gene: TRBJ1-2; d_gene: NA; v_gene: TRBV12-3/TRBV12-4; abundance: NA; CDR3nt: TGTGCCAGCAGTTTGACAGTTGCCTATGGCTACACCTTC; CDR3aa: CASSLTVAYGYTF
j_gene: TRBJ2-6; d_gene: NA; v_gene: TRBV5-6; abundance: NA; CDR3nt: TGTGCCAGCAGTATGCTGCCGTCTGGGGCCAACGTCCTGACTTTC; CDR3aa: CASSMLPSGANVLTF